This TCR beta chain derives from a study of shared clonotypes between healthy human individuals. The study's findings and limits: Among the subsets, naive ones generally showed larger estimated richness than memory ones.

This CDR3 is 14 amino acids long. Germline V gene lookup returns CDR1 SEHNR and CDR2 FQNEAQ (reference sequence). The V and J ends lost 6 bases and 5 bases respectively, with 11 bases between them. Repertoires were generated with immunoSEQ multiplex PCR, while TCRdb's copy carries only in-frame clones and drops some. This table has around 2,000,000 clones, 85% to 95% appearing once. With regard to this clone: Antigen unknown.

The chain joins TRBV7-9 to TRBJ1-6, with unresolved D. This clonotype originated in a man between 18 and 29 years old in good health. The source material was naive CD4+ T cells sorted from blood. Regarding subset: CD45RA+ positively selected. In nucleotides, the CDR3 is TGTGCCAGCAGACTAGAGGTAGATAATTCACCCCTCCACTTT. This encodes CASRLEVDNSPLHF.